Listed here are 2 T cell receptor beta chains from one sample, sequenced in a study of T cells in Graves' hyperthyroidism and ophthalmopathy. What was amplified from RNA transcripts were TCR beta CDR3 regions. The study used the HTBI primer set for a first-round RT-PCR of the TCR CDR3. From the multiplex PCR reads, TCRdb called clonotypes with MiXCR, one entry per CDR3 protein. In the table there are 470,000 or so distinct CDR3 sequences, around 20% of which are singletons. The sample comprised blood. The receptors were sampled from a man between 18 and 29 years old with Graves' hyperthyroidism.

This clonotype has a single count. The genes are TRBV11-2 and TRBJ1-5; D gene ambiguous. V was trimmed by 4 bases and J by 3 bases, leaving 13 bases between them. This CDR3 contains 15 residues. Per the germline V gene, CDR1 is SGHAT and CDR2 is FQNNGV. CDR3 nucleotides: TGTGCCAGCAGCTCCGGTGTGCAAAACAATCAGCCCCAGCATTTT. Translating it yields CASSSGVQNNQPQHF.

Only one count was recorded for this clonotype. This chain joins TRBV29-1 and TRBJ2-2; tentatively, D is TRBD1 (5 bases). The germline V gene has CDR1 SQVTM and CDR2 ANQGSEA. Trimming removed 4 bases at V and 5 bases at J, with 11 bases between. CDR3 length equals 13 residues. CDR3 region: CSVGREYTGELFF. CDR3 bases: TGCAGCGTTGGCAGGGAATATACCGGGGAGCTGTTTTTT.